A selection of T cell receptor beta chains follows, all from one sample in a study of cytomegalovirus exposure and HLA in healthy donors. TCRdb keeps only in-frame clones here, not all; method: immunoSEQ multiplex PCR. Of 250,000 to 300,000 clones listed, roughly 85% are singletons. Sequencing was carried out using PBMCs. These receptors all come from a woman between 18 and 29 years old in good health and CMV-seronegative. The CDR3 runs from the conserved cysteine through the conserved F or W. The D gene is left open where the match is weak. Clone size is stated in some rows and not others, as once, few, many or a class when expanded.

DNA: TGTGCCAGCAGCCAAGATGTCGGACTAGGGGGACTCAATGAGCAGTTCTTC
CDR3: CASSQDVGLGGLNEQFF
D: NA
V: TRBV4-2
size: NA
J: TRBJ2-1

DNA: TGTGCCAGCAGTTTCGTCTCCACCGGGGGGGTTTATGAAGCTTTCTTT
CDR3: CASSFVSTGGVYEAFF
D: NA
V: TRBV6-5
size: NA
J: TRBJ1-1

DNA: TGTGCCAGCAGCTTAGCCATGTTCTCCTACGAGCAGTACTTC
CDR3: CASSLAMFSYEQYF
D: NA
V: TRBV13
size: NA
J: TRBJ2-7

DNA: TGTGCCAGCAGTCCGGGGGGACTAGCGGTAGACGAGCAGTACTTC
CDR3: CASSPGGLAVDEQYF
D: TRBD2
V: TRBV6-1
size: NA
J: TRBJ2-7

DNA: TGTGCCAGTAGTCTACACCCTGGACAGGGGTATAACTATGGCTACACCTTC
CDR3: CASSLHPGQGYNYGYTF
D: TRBD1
V: TRBV19
size: NA
J: TRBJ1-2

DNA: TGTGCCAGCAGGTCCACAGGGGCGGGCAATCAGCCCCAGCATTTT
CDR3: CASRSTGAGNQPQHF
D: TRBD1
V: TRBV6-5
size: NA
J: TRBJ1-5

DNA: TGTGCCAGCAGTTTCGGGACTAGCGGATACAATGAGCAGTTCTTC
CDR3: CASSFGTSGYNEQFF
D: TRBD2
V: TRBV27
size: NA
J: TRBJ2-1

DNA: TGTGCCAGCAGAAAGGACTCTTCAGCTAACTATGGCTACACCTTC
CDR3: CASRKDSSANYGYTF
D: NA
V: TRBV7-6
size: once
J: TRBJ1-2

DNA: TGCGCCAGCAGCTCGGACGGGGGTCAGTACAATGAGCAGTTCTTC
CDR3: CASSSDGGQYNEQFF
D: NA
V: TRBV5-1
size: NA
J: TRBJ2-1

DNA: TGTGCCAGCACCGGTGGGGAGGGGAATAATTCACCCCTCCACTTT
CDR3: CASTGGEGNNSPLHF
D: NA
V: TRBV6-1
size: NA
J: TRBJ1-6

DNA: TGTGCCAGCAGTTTAACCCCAGACAGCTCAATTAACTATGGCTACACCTTC
CDR3: CASSLTPDSSINYGYTF
D: NA
V: TRBV28
size: NA
J: TRBJ1-2

DNA: TGTGCCAGCAGCCAAGCCCCAGCGGGAGGGTTGGACGAGCAGTACTTC
CDR3: CASSQAPAGGLDEQYF
D: TRBD2
V: TRBV4-2
size: NA
J: TRBJ2-7

DNA: TGTGCCATCAGTACCGGACAGGCGGACCCTAGCAATCAGCCCCAGCATTTT
CDR3: CAISTGQADPSNQPQHF
D: TRBD1
V: TRBV10-3
size: NA
J: TRBJ1-5

DNA: TGTGCCAGCAGCCCAGAGGCAGAGACCCAGTACTTC
CDR3: CASSPEAETQYF
D: NA
V: TRBV7-9
size: NA
J: TRBJ2-5

DNA: TGCAGCGTTAAGGGCCGGGACACCATCTACGAGCAGTACTTC
CDR3: CSVKGRDTIYEQYF
D: NA
V: TRBV29-1
size: NA
J: TRBJ2-7

DNA: TGTGCCAGCAGCTTAGGGGAGGAAAAACTGTTTTTT
CDR3: CASSLGEEKLFF
D: NA
V: TRBV7-9
size: NA
J: TRBJ1-4